The following is a T cell receptor (beta chain) sequence with its context. What it recognizes is unknown. This entry is derived from a study of graft-versus-host responses after intestinal transplantation. Overall study: Multivisceral, liver-intestinal, or isolated intestinal transplants were received by the recipients. Anti-thymocyte globulin served as induction for all recipients, who then took tacrolimus and steroids for roughly 3 years.

Broader study findings: There were GvH clones found in recipient marrow, and some of them appeared first in ileum or blood. Circulating GvH clone levels at their peak were associated with HvG declines (early post-transplant).

V gave up 1 base and J gave up 1 base; unmatched junction bases: 4. This CDR3 has 15 residues. Germline V lookup: CDR1 SGHRS, CDR2 YFSETQ. Libraries were prepared by immunoSEQ multiplex PCR; TCRdb keeps only in-frame clonotypes and omits some of them. This sample has roughly 51,000 clones, with roughly 90% found just once. This sequence joins TRBV5-1 and TRBJ2-7, with 8 nucleotides matching TRBD2. This sequence originates from a human donor who was the organ donor for an intestinal transplant. Material: unstimulated CD4+ T cells sorted from spleen or lymph node cells, obtained before transplant. CDR3 loop: CASSLLASGSYEQYF. CDR3 nucleotides: TGCGCCAGCAGCTTGTTGGCTAGCGGGTCCTACGAGCAGTACTTC.